This record covers a single T cell receptor (beta chain). These data originate in a study of blood T cell repertoires in COVID-19. Study-level background: T cells, B-cell-depleted T cells, or PBMCs provided the cDNA or gDNA that served as material.

In Seattle, patients joined the study during active infection and were tracked longitudinally. Per germline, CDR1 MNHEY and CDR2 SVGEGT. CDR3 size: 16 residues. Germline trimming cut 9 bases from V and 1 base from J; bases unmatched to any gene: 13. Sequencing used immunoSEQ multiplex PCR; TCRdb keeps in-frame clones, though not all of them. The sample has about 130,000 clones; over 75% are singletons. The source is a man aged 25-45 years with COVID-19, enrolled during active disease. The sequenced material came from peripheral blood. V usage is TRBV6-2 or TRBV6-3 and J usage is TRBJ1-1; 8 nucleotides line up with TRBD1. The CDR3, as DNA: TGTGCCAGGAGCACCCACAGGGGGAATGGGAACACTGAAGCTTTCTTT. Residues: CARSTHRGNGNTEAFF.